Each of the 3 T cell receptor beta chains below was sequenced from the same sample in a study of shared clonotypes between healthy human individuals. Produced via immunoSEQ multiplex PCR; TCRdb's table is partial and in-frame only. The repertoire holds 2.3 million or so clones, with more than 85% as singletons. What was sequenced was naive CD4+ T cells from PBMCs. The subset is: CD45RA+ positively selected. The receptors come from a young man in good health. Some clones in this sample may be carry-over from other donors' samples.

The chain links TRBV27 to TRBJ2-5; 7 bases are shared with TRBD2. The V segment lost 5 bases and the J segment 4 bases; nucleotides outside the gene matches: 7. CDR3 length equals 14 residues. Germline assignment: CDR1 MNHEY and CDR2 SMNVEV (reference sequence). CDR3 DNA sequence: TGTGCCAGCAGTCCAGCCGGGGGGTCAGAGACCCAGTACTTC. Translated, it gives CASSPAGGSETQYF.

Concerning this clone: The same CDR3 arises from other DNA sequences in this sample as well. This CDR3 reads CASSLVGGSTDTQYF. The CDR3 DNA sequence: TGCGCCAGCAGCTTGGTCGGGGGCAGCACAGATACGCAGTATTTT. The chain uses TRBV5-1 and TRBJ2-3; D may correspond to TRBD1 or TRBD2 (6 bases each). The V end was cut by 0 bases, the J end by 0 bases, with 8 bases between. CDR1 and CDR2 from the germline V gene are SGHRS and YFSETQ. This CDR3 is 15 amino acids long.

V gene TRBV9 combines with J gene TRBJ2-6; maybe TRBD2 (7 bases). The CDR3 has 18 residues. CDR1 is SGDLS, CDR2 YYNGEE, per germline. The V and J ends lost 2 bases and 0 bases respectively, with 15 bases between them. The CDR3 spells CASSVGGGPGSGANVLTF. As DNA, the CDR3 is TGTGCCAGCAGCGTTGGGGGGGGCCCAGGCTCTGGGGCCAACGTCCTGACTTTC. Drawing the rest from reference TRBV9 and TRBJ2-6, the complete variable domain is DSGVTQTPKHLITATGQRVTLRCSPRSGDLSVYWYQQSLDQGLQFLIQYYNGEERAKGNILERFSAQQFPDLHSELNLSSLELGDSALYFCASSVGGGPGSGANVLTFGAGSRLTVL.